This paragraph reports one T cell receptor (beta chain). This specimen belongs to a study of blood T cell repertoires in COVID-19. V dropped 4 bases and J dropped 1 base, with 10 bases sitting between them. Germline V CDR1 and CDR2: MNHEY, SMNVEV (reference sequence). The CDR3 has 14 residues. As originally analysed: Amplification with reference gene primers provided the estimates of nucleated cell counts. The protocol was immunoSEQ multiplex PCR, while the TCRdb copy is restricted to in-frame clones and leaves out a portion. The DNA gave D and trimming, while V, J and clone size come from that table. Among 150,000 to 200,000 clones listed, 70% to 90% were seen once.

This rearrangement joins TRBV27 to TRBJ1-1; D unresolved. Input material: peripheral blood. The receptor was derived from a man in his fifties or sixties with acute or convalescent COVID-19. Here the CDR3 reads CASSSSRGNTEAFF. CDR3 DNA sequence: TGTGCCAGCAGTTCCTCCCGGGGGAACACTGAAGCTTTCTTT.